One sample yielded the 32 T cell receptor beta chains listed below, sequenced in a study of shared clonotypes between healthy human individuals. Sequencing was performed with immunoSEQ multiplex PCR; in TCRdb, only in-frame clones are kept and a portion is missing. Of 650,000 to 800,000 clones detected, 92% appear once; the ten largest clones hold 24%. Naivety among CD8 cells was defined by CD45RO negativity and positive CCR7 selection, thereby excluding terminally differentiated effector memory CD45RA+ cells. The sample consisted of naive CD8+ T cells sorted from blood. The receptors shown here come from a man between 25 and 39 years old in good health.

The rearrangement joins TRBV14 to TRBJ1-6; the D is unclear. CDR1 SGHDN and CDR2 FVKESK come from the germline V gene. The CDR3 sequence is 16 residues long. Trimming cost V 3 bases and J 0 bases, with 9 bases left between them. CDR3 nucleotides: TGTGCCAGCAGCCAGGGAAGAAGCTCCTATAATTCACCCCTCCACTTT. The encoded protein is CASSQGRSSYNSPLHF.

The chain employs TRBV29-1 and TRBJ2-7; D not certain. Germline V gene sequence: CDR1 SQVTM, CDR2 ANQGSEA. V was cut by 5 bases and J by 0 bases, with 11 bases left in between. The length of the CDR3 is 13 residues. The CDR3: CSVLTESSYEQYF. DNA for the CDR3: TGCAGCGTTCTGACCGAAAGCTCCTACGAGCAGTACTTC.

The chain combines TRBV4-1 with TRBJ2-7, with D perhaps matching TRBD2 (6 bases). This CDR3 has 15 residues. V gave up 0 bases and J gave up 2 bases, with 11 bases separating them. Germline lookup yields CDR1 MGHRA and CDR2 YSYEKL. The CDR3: CASSQDSGSTYEQYF. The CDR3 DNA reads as TGCGCCAGCAGCCAAGATTCCGGGAGCACCTACGAGCAGTACTTC.

CDR3 sequence: CASSLAGGASNQPQHF. The CDR3 nucleotides read TGTGCCAGCAGCTTGGCCGGGGGGGCGAGCAATCAGCCCCAGCATTTT. The chain uses TRBV5-6 and TRBJ1-5; weak D call: TRBD1 (6 bases). Between the trimmed V and J ends, which lost 0 bases and 1 base, there was a span of 11 bases. This CDR3 is 16 amino acids long. Germline V gives CDR1 SGHDT, CDR2 YYEEEE.

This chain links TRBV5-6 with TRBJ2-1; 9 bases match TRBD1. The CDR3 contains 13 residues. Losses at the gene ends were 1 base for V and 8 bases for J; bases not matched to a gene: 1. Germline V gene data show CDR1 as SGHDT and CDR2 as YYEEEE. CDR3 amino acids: CASSLTGGHEQFF. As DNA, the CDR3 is TGTGCCAGCAGCTTGACAGGGGGCCATGAGCAGTTCTTC.

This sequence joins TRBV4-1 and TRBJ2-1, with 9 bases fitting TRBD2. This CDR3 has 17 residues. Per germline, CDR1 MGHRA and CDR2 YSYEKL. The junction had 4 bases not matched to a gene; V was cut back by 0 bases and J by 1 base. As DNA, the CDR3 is TGCGCCAGCAGCCAAGATCAAGCGGGAGGTTCCTACAATGAGCAGTTCTTC. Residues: CASSQDQAGGSYNEQFF.

CDR3 DNA: TGTGCCAGCAGCTTAAGGGCTAGCGTTAGCTCCTACAATGAGCAGTTCTTC. It is translated as CASSLRASVSSYNEQFF. The chain links TRBV7-8 to TRBJ2-1; D might be TRBD2 (6 bases). The CDR3 extends over 17 amino acids. Trimming took 2 bases from V and 0 from J, leaving 14 bases between them. Germline CDR1 SGHVS, CDR2 FQNEAQ.

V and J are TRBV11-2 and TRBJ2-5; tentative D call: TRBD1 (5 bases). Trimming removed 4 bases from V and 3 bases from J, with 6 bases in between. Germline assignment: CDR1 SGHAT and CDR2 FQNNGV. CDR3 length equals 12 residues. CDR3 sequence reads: CASSWGEETQYF. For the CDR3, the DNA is TGTGCCAGCAGCTGGGGCGAAGAGACCCAGTACTTC. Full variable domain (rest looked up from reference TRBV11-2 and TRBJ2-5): EAGVAQSPRYKIIEKRQSVAFWCNPISGHATLYWYQQILGQGPKLLIQFQNNGVVDDSQLPKDRFSAERLKGVDSTLKIQPAKLEDSAVYLCASSWGEETQYFGPGTRLLVL.

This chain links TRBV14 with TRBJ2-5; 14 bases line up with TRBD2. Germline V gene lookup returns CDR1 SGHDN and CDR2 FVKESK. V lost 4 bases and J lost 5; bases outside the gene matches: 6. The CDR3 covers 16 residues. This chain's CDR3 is CASSLWTSGRRETQYF. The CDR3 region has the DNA TGTGCCAGCAGCCTGTGGACTAGCGGGAGGCGGGAGACCCAGTACTTC.

The CDR3 DNA reads as TGTGCCAGCAGCCGCCCGGTTTCCAGGGGGTCACTCACCGGGGAGCTGTTTTTT. It yields the protein CASSRPVSRGSLTGELFF. V and J are TRBV4-2 and TRBJ2-2; 7 bases fit TRBD1. Germline CDR1 and CDR2: LGHNA and YNFKEQ. This CDR3 spans 18 amino acids. Trimming took 4 bases from V and 4 from J; bases not matched to a gene: 15.

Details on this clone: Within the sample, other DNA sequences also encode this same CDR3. In DNA, the CDR3 is TGTGCCAGCAGCTTCTGGCGGACAGGGGGGCTCGAGGACGGGGAGCTGTTTTTT. This translates into CASSFWRTGGLEDGELFF. The chain joins TRBV7-9 to TRBJ2-2; 10 bases map to TRBD1. CDR1 is SEHNR, CDR2 FQNEAQ, per germline (reference sequence). Trimming at V came to 3 bases and at J to 7 bases, leaving 14 bases not matched to a gene. The CDR3 covers 18 residues.

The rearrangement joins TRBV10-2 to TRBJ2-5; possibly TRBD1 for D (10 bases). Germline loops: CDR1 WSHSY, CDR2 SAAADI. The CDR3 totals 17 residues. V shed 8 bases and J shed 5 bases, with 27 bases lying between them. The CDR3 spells CASGDRGTSGFRETQYF. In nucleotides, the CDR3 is TGCGCCAGCGGGGACAGGGGTACTAGCGGGTTCCGGGAGACCCAGTACTTC.

The CDR3 DNA follows: TGTGCCAGCAGTTTATTCGGGGGAGGGAACACTGAAGCTTTCTTT. This encodes CASSLFGGGNTEAFF. V gene TRBV28 combines with J gene TRBJ1-1; the D gene is possibly TRBD1 (5 bases). CDR1 and CDR2 from the germline V gene are MDHEN and SYDVKM. The CDR3 sequence is 15 residues long. Trimming pared 1 base from V and 1 base from J, leaving 10 bases between. The entire variable domain, with the rest obtained from reference TRBV28 and TRBJ1-1, is as follows: DVKVTQSSRYLVKRTGEKVFLECVQDMDHENMFWYRQDPGLGLRLIYFSYDVKMKEKGDIPEGYSVSREKKERFSLILESASTNQTSMYLCASSLFGGGNTEAFFGQGTRLTVV.

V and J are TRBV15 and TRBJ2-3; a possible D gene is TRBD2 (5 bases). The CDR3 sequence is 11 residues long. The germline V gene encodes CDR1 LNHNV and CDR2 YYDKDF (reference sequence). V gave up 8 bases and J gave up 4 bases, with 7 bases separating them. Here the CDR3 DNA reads TGTGCCACCCGAGGGCCAGATACGCAGTATTTT. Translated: CATRGPDTQYF.

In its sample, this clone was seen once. The CDR3 reads CASSVGQDYGYTF. CDR3 nucleotides: TGCGCCAGCAGTGTAGGACAGGACTATGGCTACACCTTC. V is TRBV10-1 and J is TRBJ1-2; 7 nucleotides agree with TRBD1. V lost 4 bases and J lost 3; bases outside the gene matches: 2. Germline V gene data show CDR1 as WNHNN and CDR2 as SYGVQD (reference sequence). The CDR3 has 13 amino acids.

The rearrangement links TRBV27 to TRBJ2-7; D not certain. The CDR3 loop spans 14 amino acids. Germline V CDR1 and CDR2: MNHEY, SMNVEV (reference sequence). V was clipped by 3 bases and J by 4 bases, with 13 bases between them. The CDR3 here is CASSFRAEIYEQYF. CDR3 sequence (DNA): TGTGCCAGCAGTTTCCGCGCGGAGATATACGAGCAGTACTTC.

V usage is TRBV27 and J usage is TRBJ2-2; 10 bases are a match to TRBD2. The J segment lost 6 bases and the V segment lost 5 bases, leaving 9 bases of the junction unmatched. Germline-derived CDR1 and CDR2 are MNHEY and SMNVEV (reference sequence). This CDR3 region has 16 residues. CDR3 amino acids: CASSPTSGRAPGELFF. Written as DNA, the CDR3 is TGTGCCAGCAGTCCAACCAGCGGGAGGGCCCCCGGGGAGCTGTTTTTT.

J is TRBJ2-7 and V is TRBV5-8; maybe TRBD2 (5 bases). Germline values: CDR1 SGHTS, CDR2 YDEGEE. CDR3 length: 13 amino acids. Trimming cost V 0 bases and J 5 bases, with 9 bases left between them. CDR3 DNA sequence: TGTGCCAGCAGCTTGGGGCCGGGGAACGAGCAGTACTTC. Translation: CASSLGPGNEQYF. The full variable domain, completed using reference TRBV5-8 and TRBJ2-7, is EAGVTQSPTHLIKTRGQQATLRCSPISGHTSVYWYQQALGLGLQFLLWYDEGEERNRGNFPPRFSGRQFPNYSSELNVNALELEDSALYLCASSLGPGNEQYFGPGTRLTVT.

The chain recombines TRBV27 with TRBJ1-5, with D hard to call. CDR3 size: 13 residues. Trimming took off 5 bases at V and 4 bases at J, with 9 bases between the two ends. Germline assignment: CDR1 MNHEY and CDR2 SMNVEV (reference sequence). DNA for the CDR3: TGTGCCAGCAGTCCCATACAGAATCAGCCCCAGCATTTT. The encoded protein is CASSPIQNQPQHF.

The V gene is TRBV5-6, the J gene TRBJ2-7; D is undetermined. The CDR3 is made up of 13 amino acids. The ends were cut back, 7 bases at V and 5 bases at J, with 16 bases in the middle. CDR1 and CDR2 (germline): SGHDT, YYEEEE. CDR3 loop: CASDAEGQNEQYF. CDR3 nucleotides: TGTGCCAGCGATGCGGAAGGGCAGAACGAGCAGTACTTC.

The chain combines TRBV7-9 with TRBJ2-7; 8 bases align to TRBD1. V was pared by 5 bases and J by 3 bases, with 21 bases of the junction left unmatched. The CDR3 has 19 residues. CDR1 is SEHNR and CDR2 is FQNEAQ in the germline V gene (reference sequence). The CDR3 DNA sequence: TGTGCCAGCAGCCATTCCGGGGACGCGGGGACAGGACGCTACTACGAGCAGTACTTC. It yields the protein CASSHSGDAGTGRYYEQYF.

The CDR3 reads CASSPRGENTEAFF. CDR3 in DNA: TGTGCCAGCAGTCCCCGGGGGGAGAACACTGAAGCTTTCTTT. The chain recombines TRBV27 with TRBJ1-1, with D possibly being TRBD1 (5 bases). CDR1 MNHEY and CDR2 SMNVEV come from the germline V gene (reference sequence). Trimming stripped 5 bases from V and 1 base from J, with 11 bases between. CDR3 length equals 14 residues.

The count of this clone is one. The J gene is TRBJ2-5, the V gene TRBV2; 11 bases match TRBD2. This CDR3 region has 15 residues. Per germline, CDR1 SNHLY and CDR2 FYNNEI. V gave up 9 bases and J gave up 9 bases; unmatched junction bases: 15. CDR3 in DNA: TGTGCCAGTGGGGGGACTAGCGGTGCGGGGTTGGCCCAGTACTTC. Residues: CASGGTSGAGLAQYF.

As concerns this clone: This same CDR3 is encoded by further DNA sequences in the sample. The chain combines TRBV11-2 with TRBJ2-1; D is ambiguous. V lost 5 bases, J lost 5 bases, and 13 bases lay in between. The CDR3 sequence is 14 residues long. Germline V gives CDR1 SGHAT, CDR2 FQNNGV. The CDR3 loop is CASSLTGTHNEQFF. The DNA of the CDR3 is TGTGCCAGCAGCCTTACCGGAACGCACAATGAGCAGTTCTTC. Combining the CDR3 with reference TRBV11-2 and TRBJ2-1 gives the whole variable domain EAGVAQSPRYKIIEKRQSVAFWCNPISGHATLYWYQQILGQGPKLLIQFQNNGVVDDSQLPKDRFSAERLKGVDSTLKIQPAKLEDSAVYLCASSLTGTHNEQFFGPGTRLTVL.

Here the CDR3 reads CASSGPGLAGHTGELFF. CDR3 bases: TGTGCCAGCAGCGGGCCGGGACTAGCGGGACACACCGGGGAGCTGTTTTTT. The J gene is TRBJ2-2, the V gene TRBV9; 13 positions agree with TRBD2. Trimming at V came to 3 bases and at J to 3 bases, leaving 5 bases not matched to a gene. The CDR3 has 17 amino acids. Germline V gives CDR1 SGDLS, CDR2 YYNGEE.

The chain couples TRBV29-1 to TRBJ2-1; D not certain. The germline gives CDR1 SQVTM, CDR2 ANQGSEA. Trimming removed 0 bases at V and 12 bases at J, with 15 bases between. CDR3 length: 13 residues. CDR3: CSVEDGVSQGQFF. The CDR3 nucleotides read TGCAGCGTTGAAGATGGGGTCTCTCAAGGGCAGTTCTTC.

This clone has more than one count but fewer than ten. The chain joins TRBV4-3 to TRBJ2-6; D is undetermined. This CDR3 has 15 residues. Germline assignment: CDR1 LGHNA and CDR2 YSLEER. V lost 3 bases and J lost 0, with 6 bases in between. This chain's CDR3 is CASSQGLSGANVLTF. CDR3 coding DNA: TGCGCCAGCAGCCAGGGCCTCTCTGGGGCCAACGTCCTGACTTTC.

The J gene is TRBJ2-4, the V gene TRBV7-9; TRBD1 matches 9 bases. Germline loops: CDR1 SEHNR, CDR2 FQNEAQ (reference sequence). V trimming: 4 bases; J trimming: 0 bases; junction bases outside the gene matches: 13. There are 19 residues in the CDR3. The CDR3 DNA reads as TGTGCCAGCAGCTCATTAACAGGGGGCGCTTCGAAAGCCAAAAACATTCAGTACTTC. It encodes CASSSLTGGASKAKNIQYF.

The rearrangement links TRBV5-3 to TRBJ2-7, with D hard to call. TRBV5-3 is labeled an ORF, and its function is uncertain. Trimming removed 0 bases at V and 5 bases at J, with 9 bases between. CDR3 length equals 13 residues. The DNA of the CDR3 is TGTGCCAGAAGCTTGGTAAGGTCTGACGAGCAGTACTTC. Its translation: CARSLVRSDEQYF.

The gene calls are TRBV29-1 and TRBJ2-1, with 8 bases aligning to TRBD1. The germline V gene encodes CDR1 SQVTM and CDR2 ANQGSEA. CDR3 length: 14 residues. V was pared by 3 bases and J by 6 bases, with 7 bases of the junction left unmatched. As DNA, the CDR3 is TGCAGCGTTGAGGGGTCAACAGGGGGCAATGAGCAGTTCTTC. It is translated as CSVEGSTGGNEQFF.

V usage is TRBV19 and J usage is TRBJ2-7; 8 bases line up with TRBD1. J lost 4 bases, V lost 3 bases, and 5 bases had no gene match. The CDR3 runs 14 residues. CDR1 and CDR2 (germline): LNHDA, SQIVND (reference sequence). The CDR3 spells CASSIWTGTYEQYF. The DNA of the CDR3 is TGTGCCAGTAGTATCTGGACAGGGACTTACGAGCAGTACTTC.

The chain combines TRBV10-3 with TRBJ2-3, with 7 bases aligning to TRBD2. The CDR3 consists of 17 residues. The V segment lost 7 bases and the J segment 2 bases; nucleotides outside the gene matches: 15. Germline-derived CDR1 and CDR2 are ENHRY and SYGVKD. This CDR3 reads CAINPTSWFVTTDTQYF. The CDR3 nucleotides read TGTGCCATCAACCCGACTAGCTGGTTCGTAACCACAGATACGCAGTATTTT.